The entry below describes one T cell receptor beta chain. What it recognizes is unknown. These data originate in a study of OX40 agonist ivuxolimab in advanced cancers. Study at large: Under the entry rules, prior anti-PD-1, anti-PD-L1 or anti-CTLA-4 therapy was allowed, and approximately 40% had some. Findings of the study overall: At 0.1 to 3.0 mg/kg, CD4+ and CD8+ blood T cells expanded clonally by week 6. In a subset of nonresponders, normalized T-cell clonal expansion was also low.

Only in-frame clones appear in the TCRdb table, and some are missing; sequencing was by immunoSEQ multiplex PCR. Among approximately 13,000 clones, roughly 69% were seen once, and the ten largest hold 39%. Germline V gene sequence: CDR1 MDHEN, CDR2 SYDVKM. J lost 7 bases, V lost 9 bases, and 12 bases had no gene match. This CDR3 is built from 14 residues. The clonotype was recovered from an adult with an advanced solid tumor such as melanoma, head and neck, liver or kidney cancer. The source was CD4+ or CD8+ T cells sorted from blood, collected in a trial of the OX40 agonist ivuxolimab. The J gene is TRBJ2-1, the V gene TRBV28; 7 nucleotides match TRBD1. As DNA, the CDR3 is TGTGCCAGTAGCTCGGGACAGTCGCAAAATGAGCAGTTCTTC. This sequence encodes CASSSGQSQNEQFF.